This passage covers 10 T cell receptor beta chains from one sample sequenced in a study of CD8 T cells in Susac syndrome. cDNA came from roughly 0.53 to 1 ug RNA primed by random hexamers. TCRdb re-analysed the immunoSEQ multiplex PCR reads in MiXCR, keeping a single row per CDR3 protein. The repertoire holds about 120,000 distinct CDR3 sequences, with 85% to 95% as singletons. Sequencing was done on a sample of CD8+ T cells from PBMCs. These receptors came from a human donor in good health.

The chain uses TRBV4-3 and TRBJ2-5; TRBD2 agrees at 10 bases. The CDR3 sequence is 16 residues long. Germline CDR1 is LGHNA and CDR2 is YSLEER. V lost 3 bases and J lost 5; bases outside the gene matches: 9. CDR3 amino acids: CASSQGTSGRAETQYF. CDR3 coding DNA: TGCGCCAGCAGCCAGGGGACCAGCGGGAGGGCCGAGACCCAGTACTTC.

V gene TRBV29-1 combines with J gene TRBJ2-6; D remains unclear. The CDR3 consists of 14 residues. V dropped 7 bases and J dropped 4 bases, with 14 bases sitting between them. In germline, CDR1 is SQVTM, CDR2 ANQGSEA. CDR3 DNA sequence: TGCAGCGCTGGTCAATCGAGCGGGGCCAACGTCCTGACTTTC. It translates to CSAGQSSGANVLTF.

The CDR3 nucleotides read TGTGCCAGCAGCCTCAAGCAGGGGGGTAATTCGGGAGGCTACACCTTC. Translation: CASSLKQGGNSGGYTF. The chain is built from TRBV5-6 and TRBJ1-2; 7 bases agree with TRBD1. The V gene end was trimmed by 4 bases and the J gene end by 8 bases; junction bases not matched to a gene: 17. Germline-derived CDR1 and CDR2 are SGHDT and YYEEEE. There are 16 residues in the CDR3.

The chain uses TRBV20-1 and TRBJ2-2; 12 bases agree with TRBD2. From germline, CDR1 is DFQATT and CDR2 SNEGSKA (reference sequence). The CDR3 is 17 residues long. J was trimmed by 7 bases and V by 5 bases; bases with no gene match: 14. CDR3 nucleotides: TGCAGTGCTCGTACCCAGACTAGCGGGAGTGTGGTCGGGGAGCTGTTTTTT. This sequence encodes CSARTQTSGSVVGELFF.

V and J are TRBV29-1 and TRBJ2-7; tentative D call: TRBD2 (5 bases). V gave up 4 bases and J gave up 5 bases, with 9 bases separating them. CDR1 and CDR2 (germline): SQVTM, ANQGSEA. The CDR3 is 11 residues long. CDR3 nucleotides: TGCAGCGTTGCACGGGGAGACGAGCAGTACTTC. As protein: CSVARGDEQYF.

The chain's CDR3 is CASSLNPPREDTQYF. CDR3 DNA sequence: TGTGCCAGCAGCTTAAATCCGCCCCGGGAAGATACGCAGTATTTT. J is TRBJ2-3 and V is TRBV7-2; perhaps TRBD2 as D (5 bases). The germline V gene has CDR1 SGHTA and CDR2 FQGNSA. The germline V and J ends were trimmed by 2 bases and 5 bases, with 14 bases remaining between them. The CDR3 spans 15 residues.

This chain uses TRBV6-2 or TRBV6-3 with TRBJ2-7; 9 bases agree with TRBD2. In germline, CDR1 is MNHEY, CDR2 SVGEGT. The CDR3 is 16 residues long. V lost 2 bases, J lost 1 base, and 6 bases stayed unmatched. CDR3 region: CASSYSGRTFSYEQYF. CDR3 nucleotide sequence: TGTGCCAGCAGTTACAGCGGGAGGACCTTTTCCTACGAGCAGTACTTC.

This chain links TRBV7-2 with TRBJ2-7; D may be TRBD2 (6 bases). V was shortened by 2 bases and J by 2 bases, with 13 bases between the two germline ends. Per the germline V gene, CDR1 is SGHTA and CDR2 is FQGNSA. The CDR3 has 15 amino acids. The chain's CDR3 is CASSLNIGGAYEQYF. For the CDR3, the DNA is TGTGCCAGCAGCTTAAACATCGGGGGAGCCTACGAGCAGTACTTC.

J is TRBJ2-7 and V is TRBV29-1, with D possibly being TRBD2 (6 bases). The length of the CDR3 is 13 residues. CDR1 and CDR2 from the germline V gene are SQVTM and ANQGSEA. The V end lost 5 bases, the J end lost 3 bases, and 14 bases lay between the germline ends. Here the CDR3 reads CSVRTRGNYEQYF. The CDR3, as DNA: TGCAGCGTTCGGACACGGGGGAACTACGAGCAGTACTTC.

The chain has TRBV6-5 and TRBJ2-1; the D is unclear. The germline CDR1 and CDR2 sequences are MNHEY and SVGAGI. V lost 10 bases and J 8 bases, leaving 18 bases between the germline ends. The CDR3 spans 13 residues. Here the CDR3 reads CATINQVGYEQFF. The CDR3 DNA follows: TGTGCCACCATAAATCAGGTCGGGTATGAGCAGTTCTTC.